This TCR beta chain was captured by sequencing in a study of CD8 T cells in Susac syndrome (dated by TCRdb to 2018 to 2020). Turning to the overall study: The study used repertoire sequencing to test whether antigen drove CD8+ T cell activation and differentiation in Susac syndrome. The study compared CD8+ T cell repertoire clonality among about a dozen healthy donors, 14 Susac syndrome patients and about 16 multiple sclerosis patients. On the study overall, not on this receptor specifically: The number of individuals in the TCR sequencing and HLA analysis was acknowledged as relatively small.

RNA was extracted with the RNeasy kit and roughly 0.45 to 1 ug was reverse transcribed using random hexamers. The immunoSEQ multiplex PCR assay, which covers 54 Vbeta and 13 Jbeta segments, was used to amplify TCR beta CDR3 regions. To correct PCR amplification bias, a synthetic template baseline was used for both primer optimization and computational correction. On the study's bioinformatics: Only productive sequences were kept, with reads annotated to V, D and J genes according to IMGT and analyzed in immunoSEQ Analyzer. Clonality was calculated as one minus the Shannon entropy normalized by log2 of the number of productive unique sequences. For each patient and control, public and private clones were evaluated among the 100 most prevalent clones. A clone was defined as Susac-specific if it was absent from the healthy and MS cohorts, from roughly 990 published viral clones and from other ImmuneACCESS disease sequences. Using fastp at Q25 and MiXCR, TCRdb reprocessed the public reads and kept productive beta chains. Every distinct CDR3 protein forms one entry, paired with its most common genes and DNA. TCRdb, not the original authors, processed these V and J calls. The sample contains more than 100,000 distinct CDR3 sequences, over 75% of them found a single time. The ten largest make up 0.45% to 0.65% of the sample.

Worth noting for this clonotype: The clone's antigen remains unknown. It has no much larger one-base neighbor in the sample; base qualities were not kept.

Peripheral blood CD8+ and CD4+ T cells from healthy donors, Susac syndrome patients and multiple sclerosis patients were profiled using high-throughput TCR beta sequencing. The multiple sclerosis controls were treatment-naive patients whose relapsing-remitting disease, either stable or active, fulfilled the revised McDonald criteria. Bulk CD8+ and CD4+ T cells were purified by magnetic negative isolation, whereas CD8+ TEMRA cells were enriched by FACS. Blood was collected in EDTA tubes and processed within 24 hours, with PBMCs isolated through density gradient centrifugation. PBMCs intended for TCR sequencing were frozen in liquid nitrogen and were later thawed in a 37 degrees C water bath. The sorted or isolated CD4+, CD8+ and CD8+ TEMRA cells had a purity of 90% or higher. Between the V and J ends, shortened by 4 bases and 1 base respectively, the junction contains 17 bases. The CDR3 spans 16 residues, from the cysteine through the phenylalanine. The sequence is cut down to CDR3 DNA, 48 bases in frame from base 1. Taken from the germline V gene (reference sequence), the CDR1 and CDR2 loops are DFQATT and SNEGSKA.

The rearranged chain carries TRBV20-1 and TRBJ2-1, with the identity of the D gene unclear. The sequencing sample was made of CD8+ T cells from PBMCs. This sequence was found in a human donor with multiple sclerosis. The bases are TGCAGTGCTATACAAAGGGCCCCCCAATCCTACAATGAGCAGTTCTTC. Its amino acids are CSAIQRAPQSYNEQFF.